This TCR beta chain was recovered during a study of cytomegalovirus exposure and HLA in healthy donors. Study-level findings and limits: Among the sequence variants, a highly shared cluster was likely an artifact of sequencing.

Primers included in the PCR were 60 Vbeta and 13 Jbeta primers. Generated by immunoSEQ multiplex PCR, the TCRdb table keeps only in-frame clones and is missing some. The repertoire holds some 170,000 clones, 60% to 80% seen once, with almost 6.5% in the top ten. Germline lookup yields CDR1 SGHNT and CDR2 YENEEA. The trim removed 4 bases at V and 1 base at J, leaving 3 bases unmatched. The CDR3 runs 15 residues. As concerns this clone: What it binds is unknown.

Source material: PBMCs. This receptor was taken from a man aged 35-49 years in good health and CMV-seropositive. V usage is TRBV11-3 and J usage is TRBJ2-3, with TRBD1 matching over 9 bases. The CDR3 is CASSSWDRGTDTQYF. DNA for the CDR3: TGTGCCAGCAGCTCTTGGGACAGGGGCACAGATACGCAGTATTTT. Full variable domain (missing parts from reference TRBV11-3 and TRBJ2-3): EAGVVQSPRYKIIEKKQPVAFWCNPISGHNTLYWYLQNLGQGPELLIRYENEEAVDDSQLPKDRFSAERLKGVDSTLKIQPAELGDSAVYLCASSSWDRGTDTQYFGPGTRLTVL.